The rows below give T cell receptor beta chains drawn from one sample of a study of regulatory T cells in long-lasting Graves disease. From the multiplex PCR reads, TCRdb called clonotypes with MiXCR, one entry per CDR3 protein. The sample consists of 400,000 to 500,000 distinct CDR3 sequences, 22% of them appearing once. The sequencing used peripheral blood mononuclear cells (PBMCs), collected when the disease was refractory, from a patient treated with antithyroid drugs. These receptors all stem from a female donor with Graves disease. The CDR3 runs from the conserved cysteine through the conserved F or W. D genes are given only for firm matches. Clone size is not always given. Where it is, it says once, few, many or a class for expanded clones.

TRBD1	TRBV28	many	TRBJ1-5	14	CASSRTGPAQPQHF	TGTGCCAGCAGTCGGACAGGGCCAGCTCAGCCCCAGCATTTT
TRBD1	TRBV7-9	.	TRBJ1-4	14	CASSSGTGVEKLFF	TGTGCCAGCAGCTCCGGGACAGGGGTCGAAAAACTGTTTTTT
.	TRBV20-1	many	TRBJ2-7	12	CSLGGGSYEQYF	TGCTCCTTAGGAGGCGGCTCCTACGAGCAGTACTTC
.	TRBV19	.	TRBJ1-2	13	CASLGGGVYGYTF	TGTGCCAGCCTTGGGGGGGGCGTCTATGGCTACACCTTC
.	TRBV11-2	few	TRBJ2-7	13	CASTAVSTYEQYF	TGTGCCAGCACGGCGGTATCGACCTACGAGCAGTACTTC
.	TRBV20-1	.	TRBJ2-4	15	CSVTPGVLAKNIQYF	TGCAGTGTCACCCCCGGGGTCCTAGCCAAAAACATTCAGTACTTC
TRBD2	TRBV6-1	.	TRBJ2-5	15	CASSPLAGVQETQYF	TGTGCCAGCAGCCCCCTAGCGGGAGTACAAGAGACCCAGTACTTC
.	TRBV28	.	TRBJ1-5	17	CASSLKGTKKSNQPQHF	TGTGCCAGCAGTTTAAAAGGGACGAAGAAGAGCAATCAGCCCCAGCATTTT
TRBD1	TRBV20-1	.	TRBJ1-6	15	CSANPRTGEGSPLHF	TGCAGTGCTAACCCTAGGACAGGGGAAGGTTCACCCCTCCACTTT
.	TRBV28	many	TRBJ2-7	14	CASISGGPAREQYF	TGTGCCAGCATTTCGGGCGGGCCGGCGAGGGAGCAGTACTTC
.	TRBV4-3	.	TRBJ1-6	14	CASSQATPNSPLHF	TGCGCCAGCAGCCAAGCAACCCCTAATTCACCCCTCCACTTT
.	TRBV12-3/TRBV12-4	.	TRBJ1-1	13	CASNALGRSFAFF	TGTGCCAGCAACGCCTTAGGACGTAGTTTTGCTTTCTTT
.	TRBV7-3	.	TRBJ2-7	12	CASSHPRGEQYF	TGTGCCAGCAGCCACCCGCGGGGCGAGCAGTACTTC
TRBD1	TRBV7-2	many	TRBJ1-1	13	CASSRQGNTEAFF	TGTGCCAGCAGCCGACAGGGGAACACTGAAGCTTTCTTT
.	TRBV20-1	few	TRBJ2-2	12	CSATPGTGELFF	TGCAGTGCTACCCCGGGGACCGGGGAGCTGTTTTTT
.	TRBV12-3/TRBV12-4	few	TRBJ2-2	13	CASNPSGTGELFF	TGTGCCAGCAATCCCAGTGGAACCGGGGAGCTGTTTTTT
TRBD1	TRBV4-2	once	TRBJ2-7	17	CASSQDRDRGRKYEQYF	TGTGCCAGCAGCCAAGATCGGGACAGGGGGCGAAAGTACGAGCAGTACTTC
.	TRBV5-1	few	TRBJ2-2	16	CASSFMARGDTGELFF	TGCGCCAGCAGCTTTATGGCCCGCGGGGACACCGGGGAGCTGTTTTTT
TRBD1	TRBV12-3/TRBV12-4	many	TRBJ2-6	17	CASTRGTGSSGANVLTF	TGTGCCAGCACCCGCGGGACAGGATCCTCTGGGGCCAACGTCCTGACTTTC
.	TRBV12-3/TRBV12-4	many	TRBJ1-4	13	CASSLRSNEKLFF	TGTGCCAGCAGTTTAAGGAGTAACGAAAAACTGTTTTTT
TRBD1	TRBV19	few	TRBJ2-2	15	CASTTGQGNTGELFF	TGTGCCAGTACCACTGGACAGGGAAACACCGGGGAGCTGTTTTTT
.	TRBV6-1	many	TRBJ1-5	14	CASSEAGGSQPQHF	TGTGCCAGCAGTGAAGCGGGAGGTAGCCAGCCCCAGCATTTT
TRBD2	TRBV7-9	.	TRBJ2-7	15	CASSASSGSSYEQYF	TGTGCCAGCAGCGCCTCTAGCGGGAGTAGCTACGAGCAGTACTTC
.	TRBV14	.	TRBJ2-5	14	CASSQEPRDETQYF	TGTGCCAGCAGCCAAGAACCCAGGGACGAGACCCAGTACTTC
.	TRBV7-2	few	TRBJ1-4	15	CASSFGGAFNEKLFF	TGTGCCAGCAGCTTCGGAGGGGCCTTTAATGAAAAACTGTTTTTT
.	TRBV30	few	TRBJ2-2	14	CAWIRDTHTGELFF	TGTGCCTGGATCCGGGACACCCACACCGGGGAGCTGTTTTTT
.	TRBV6-1	many	TRBJ2-7	14	CASSELGGYYEQYF	TGTGCCAGCAGTGAGCTAGGGGGATACTACGAGCAGTACTTC
.	TRBV20-1	.	TRBJ1-5	13	CSARHPRERTQHF	TGCAGTGCTCGCCACCCCAGGGAAAGGACCCAGCATTTT
.	TRBV12-3/TRBV12-4	few	TRBJ2-7	17	CASSPGLSATLPYEQYF	TGTGCCAGCTCACCAGGGCTATCGGCGACCTTACCCTACGAGCAGTACTTC